What follows are 8 T cell receptor beta chains derived from one specimen sequenced in a study of breast tumors, draining lymph nodes, adjacent tissues. In TCRdb, the multiplex PCR reads were re-called with MiXCR into one record per CDR3 protein. The sample contains 130,000 or so distinct CDR3 sequences, approximately 22% of which appear only once. Samples came from axillary lymph nodes draining the breast cancer. Sequencing used axillary lymph node tissue. The origin of the receptors is a female donor with breast cancer. Some clones in this sample may be carry-over from other donors' samples.

Regarding this clonotype: A clone one base away is much larger, so this may be a read error. This rearrangement joins TRBV5-1 to TRBJ1-5, with 7 bases that match TRBD1. The CDR3 contains 15 residues. The J segment lost 6 bases and the V segment lost 5 bases, leaving 11 bases of the junction unmatched. Germline V gene lookup returns CDR1 SGHRS and CDR2 YFSETQ. The CDR3 DNA is TGCGCCAGCAGGTCACCCCCGGGACAGTCTCAGCCCCAGCATTTT. Protein: CASRSPPGQSQPQHF.

There are many counts of this clonotype. This sequence joins TRBV15 and TRBJ2-7; TRBD1 might be the D (6 bases). The CDR3 consists of 13 residues. CDR1 is LNHNV, CDR2 YYDKDF, per germline (reference sequence). Trimming took off 5 bases at V and 6 bases at J, with 14 bases between the two ends. In DNA, the CDR3 is TGTGCCACCAGCGGAATCAGGGGCGGCGAGCAGTACTTC. Translated: CATSGIRGGEQYF.

This clonotype was detected ten times or more. CDR3 nucleotide sequence: TGTGCCAGCAGCTTATCCAGGAACTATGGCTACACCTTC. Protein: CASSLSRNYGYTF. The V and J genes are TRBV7-8 and TRBJ1-2; D gene ambiguous. Per the germline V gene, CDR1 is SGHVS and CDR2 is FQNEAQ. This CDR3 region has 13 residues. Trimming removed 2 bases at V and 2 bases at J, with 6 bases between.

As to this clonotype: This sequence may be a read error, since a much larger clone differs from it by one base. The final CDR3 position lacks the conserved phenylalanine or tryptophan, pointing to a likely read error. The chain combines TRBV5-1 with TRBJ2-2; TRBD1 matches 7 bases. The CDR3 length is 15 residues. Trimming cost V 4 bases and J 4 bases; bases outside gene matches: 7. Germline values: CDR1 SGHRS, CDR2 YFSETQ. The CDR3 spells CASSPRQGFTGELFS. In DNA form, the CDR3 reads TGCGCCAGCAGCCCCAGACAGGGCTTCACCGGGGAGCTGTTTTCT.

This clonotype was seen only once. The chain recombines TRBV11-2 with TRBJ2-1; 12 bases map to TRBD2. CDR1 SGHAT and CDR2 FQNNGV come from the germline V gene. V gave up 0 bases and J gave up 5 bases; unmatched junction bases: 11. CDR3 length: 19 residues. DNA for the CDR3: TGTGCCAGCAGCTTAGATGCGTCTAGCGGGAGGGTCGAAAACAATGAGCAGTTCTTC. This encodes CASSLDASSGRVENNEQFF.

This clonotype was counted only a few times. CDR3 residues: CASSALAGGRNEQFF. In DNA, the CDR3 is TGTGCCAGCAGTGCTTTGGCGGGGGGACGCAATGAGCAGTTCTTC. The V and J genes are TRBV27 and TRBJ2-1; TRBD2 matches 8 bases. V trimming: 5 bases; J trimming: 6 bases; junction bases outside the gene matches: 9. CDR3 size: 15 residues. Germline CDR1 MNHEY, CDR2 SMNVEV (reference sequence).

Of note for this clonotype: One base away lies a much larger clone, so this may be a sequencing read error. This chain links TRBV10-1 with TRBJ1-2; TRBD1 is a possible D gene (5 bases). From germline, CDR1 is WNHNN and CDR2 SYGVQD (reference sequence). This CDR3 is built from 13 residues. CDR3 in amino acids: CASSEYTGYDYTF. The CDR3, as DNA: TGCGCCAGCAGTGAGTACACAGGCTATGACTACACCTTC.

This clonotype came up many times. The chain links TRBV18 to TRBJ2-1; 8 nucleotides line up with TRBD1. Germline loops: CDR1 KGHSH, CDR2 LQKENI. Unmatched junction bases numbered 2, after V lost 4 bases and J lost 6 bases. The CDR3 contains 13 residues. The CDR3 region has the DNA TGTGCCAGCTCACGCGGGACAGGCAATGAGCAGTTCTTC. Its translation: CASSRGTGNEQFF.